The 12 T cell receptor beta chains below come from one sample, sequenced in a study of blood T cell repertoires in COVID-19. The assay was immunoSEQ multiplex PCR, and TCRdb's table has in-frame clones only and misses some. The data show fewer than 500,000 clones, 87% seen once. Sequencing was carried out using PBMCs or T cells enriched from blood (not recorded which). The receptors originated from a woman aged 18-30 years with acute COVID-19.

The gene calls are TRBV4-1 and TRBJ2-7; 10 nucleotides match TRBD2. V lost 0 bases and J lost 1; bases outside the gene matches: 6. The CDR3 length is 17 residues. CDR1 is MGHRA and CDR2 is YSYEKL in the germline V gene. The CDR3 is CASSQDLPGLASYEQYF. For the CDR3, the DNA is TGCGCCAGCAGCCAAGATCTCCCGGGACTAGCGTCCTACGAGCAGTACTTC.

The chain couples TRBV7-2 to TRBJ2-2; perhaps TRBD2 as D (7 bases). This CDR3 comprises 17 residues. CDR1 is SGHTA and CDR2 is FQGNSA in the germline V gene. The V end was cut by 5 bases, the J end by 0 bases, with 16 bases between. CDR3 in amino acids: CASSHKTGGTNTGELFF. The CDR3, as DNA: TGTGCCAGCAGCCACAAAACGGGGGGCACGAACACCGGGGAGCTGTTTTTT.

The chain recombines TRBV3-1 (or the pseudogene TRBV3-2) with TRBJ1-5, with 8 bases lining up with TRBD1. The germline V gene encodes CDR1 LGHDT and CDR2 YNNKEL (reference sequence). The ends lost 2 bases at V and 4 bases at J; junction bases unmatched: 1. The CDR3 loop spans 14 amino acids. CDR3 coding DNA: TGTGCCAGCAGCCAACAGGGGGCAAATCAGCCCCAGCATTTT. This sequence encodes CASSQQGANQPQHF.

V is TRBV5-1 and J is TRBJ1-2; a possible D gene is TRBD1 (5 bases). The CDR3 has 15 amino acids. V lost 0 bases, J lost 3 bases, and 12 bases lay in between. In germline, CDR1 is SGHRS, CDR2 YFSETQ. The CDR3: CASSLVGGEYYGYTF. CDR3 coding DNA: TGCGCCAGCAGCTTGGTGGGAGGGGAGTACTATGGCTACACCTTC.

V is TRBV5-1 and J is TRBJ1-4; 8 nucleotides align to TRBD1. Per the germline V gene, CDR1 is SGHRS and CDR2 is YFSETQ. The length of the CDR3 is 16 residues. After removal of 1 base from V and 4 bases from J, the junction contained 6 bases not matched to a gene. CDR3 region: CASSLSTTGDNEKLFF. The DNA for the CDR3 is TGCGCCAGCAGCTTGAGTACGACAGGGGATAATGAAAAACTGTTTTTT.

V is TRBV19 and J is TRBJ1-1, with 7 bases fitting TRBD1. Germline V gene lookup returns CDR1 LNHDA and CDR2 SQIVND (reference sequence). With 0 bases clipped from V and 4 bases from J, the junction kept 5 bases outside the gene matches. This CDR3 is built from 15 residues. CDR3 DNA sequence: TGTGCCAGTAGTATAGAAGAGGGGGCTAGCACTGAAGCTTTCTTT. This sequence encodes CASSIEEGASTEAFF.

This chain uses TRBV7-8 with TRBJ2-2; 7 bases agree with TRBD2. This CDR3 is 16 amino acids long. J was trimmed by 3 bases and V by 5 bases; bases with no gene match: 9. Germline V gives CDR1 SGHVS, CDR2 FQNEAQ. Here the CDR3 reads CASSPMVAGYTGELFF. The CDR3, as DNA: TGTGCCAGCAGCCCCATGGTAGCGGGCTACACCGGGGAGCTGTTTTTT.

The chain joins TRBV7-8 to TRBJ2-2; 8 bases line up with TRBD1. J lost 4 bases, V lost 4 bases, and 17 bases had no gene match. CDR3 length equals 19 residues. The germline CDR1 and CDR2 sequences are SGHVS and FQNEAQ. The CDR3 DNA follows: TGTGCCAGCAGCTCAAAAAGGGGCGACAGGGGTCACTCCACCGGGGAGCTGTTTTTT. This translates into CASSSKRGDRGHSTGELFF.

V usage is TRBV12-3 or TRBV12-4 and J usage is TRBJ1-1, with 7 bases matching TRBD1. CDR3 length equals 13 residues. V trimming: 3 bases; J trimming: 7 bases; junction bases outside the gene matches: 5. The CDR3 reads CASSLTRDSEAFF. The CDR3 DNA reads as TGTGCCAGCAGTTTGACGAGGGACAGTGAAGCTTTCTTT.

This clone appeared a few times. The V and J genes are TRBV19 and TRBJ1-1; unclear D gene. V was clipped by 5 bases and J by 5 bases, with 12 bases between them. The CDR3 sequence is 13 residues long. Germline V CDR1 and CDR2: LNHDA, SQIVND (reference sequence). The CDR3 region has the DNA TGTGCCAGTAGTGCGACTGGGAGTACTGAAGCTTTCTTT. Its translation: CASSATGSTEAFF.

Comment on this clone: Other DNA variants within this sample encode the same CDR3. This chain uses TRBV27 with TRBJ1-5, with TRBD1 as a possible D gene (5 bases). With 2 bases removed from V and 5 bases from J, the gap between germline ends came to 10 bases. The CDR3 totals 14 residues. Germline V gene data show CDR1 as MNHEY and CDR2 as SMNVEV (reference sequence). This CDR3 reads CASSLAGPHQPQHF. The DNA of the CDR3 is TGTGCCAGCAGTTTAGCAGGGCCCCATCAGCCCCAGCATTTT.

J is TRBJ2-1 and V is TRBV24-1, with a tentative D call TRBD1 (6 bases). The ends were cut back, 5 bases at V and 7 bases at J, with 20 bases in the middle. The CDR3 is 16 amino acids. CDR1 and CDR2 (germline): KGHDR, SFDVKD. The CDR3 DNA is TGTGCCACCAGTGTCTCTACAGGGATACTTGGGAATGAGCAGTTCTTC. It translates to CATSVSTGILGNEQFF.